This T cell receptor (beta chain) is drawn from a study of cytomegalovirus exposure and HLA in healthy donors. CDR3 length: 15 residues. V was cut by 4 bases and J by 1 base, with 13 bases left in between. Germline V CDR1 and CDR2: SGHNT, YYREEE (reference sequence). PCR amplification relied on 60 Vbeta primers (plus 13 Jbeta primers). The protocol was immunoSEQ multiplex PCR, while the TCRdb copy is restricted to in-frame clones and leaves out a portion. The sample comprises about 93,000 clones, 82% of which are singletons, and 3.8% rests with the top ten. The specimen was PBMCs. The clonotype was recovered from a man between 45 and 60 years old in good health and CMV-seronegative. V is TRBV5-4 and J is TRBJ2-3; D perhaps matches TRBD1 (5 bases). DNA for the CDR3: TGTGCCAGCAGCCTAGAGAGCAGGGGCACAGATACGCAGTATTTT. Translation: CASSLESRGTDTQYF.